This TCR beta chain is drawn from a study of metastatic and nonmetastatic thyroid tumors (dated by TCRdb to about 2020). Notes on the research overall: The researchers compared repertoires between peripheral blood samples and tumor or nodule tissue samples from patients with malignant or benign thyroid disease. On the study overall, not on this receptor specifically: TCR beta diversity was reported as significantly higher in malignant tumors than in benign nodules, in both blood and tumor samples.

To prepare the library, PCR was applied. The instrument was an Illumina HiSeq 4000. High-throughput sequencing was used to profile the TCR beta-chain CDR3 region of each patient. The authors processed their data as follows. The researchers built a classifier to tell apart papillary thyroid cancer patients with distant metastasis, based on CDR3 differences among clinicopathological groups. Repertoire diversity was assessed with the Shannon index, and tumor-blood repertoire similarity with the Morisita-Horn index. TCRdb trimmed the raw reads at Q25, called clones with MiXCR and kept productive beta chains. None of the V and J calls come from the authors' own analysis; TCRdb made them. For this sample the table gives about 6,400 clones, of which approximately 34% were detected only once. The leading ten clones occupy 20% to 25% of the sample. None of the patients had been given any treatment before thyroid surgery. Patient clinical samples collected from 2012 to 2018 were retrospectively analysed using T-cell receptor beta sequencing.

This clone was seen a handful of times. This receptor's antigen is unknown. No base-level quality is on record; no much larger clone is a single base apart. The specimen sequenced was tumor tissue. The TCR sequence derives from a female donor with papillary thyroid cancer or a benign thyroid nodule (not recorded which). Some clones in this sample may be carry-over from other donors' samples.

The sequenced DNA: TGCGCCAGCAGTGACGGTTTTAGTGAGCAGTTCTTC. Translated, this is CASSDGFSEQFF. This receptor chain uses TRBV10-1 and TRBJ2-1, with the D gene call left open. Between the V and J ends, shortened by 3 bases and 9 bases respectively, the junction contains 9 bases. The CDR3 spans 12 residues, from the cysteine through the phenylalanine. The read is trimmed to its CDR3 DNA, 36 bases read in frame from base 1. The germline V gene (reference sequence) specifies WNHNN as CDR1 and SYGVQD as CDR2.